These 26 T cell receptor beta chains came from one sample sequenced in a study of CD8 T cells in Susac syndrome. RNA was extracted with the RNeasy kit, and a quantity of 0.5 to 1 ug was reverse transcribed using random hexamers. MiXCR was run by TCRdb on the immunoSEQ multiplex PCR reads, yielding one entry per CDR3 protein. The data hold about 190,000 distinct CDR3 sequences, with approximately 93% observed a single time. Sequenced sample: CD4+ T cells from PBMCs. These receptors were collected from a human donor in good health.

The chain uses TRBV9 and TRBJ1-5, with D possibly being TRBD1 (5 bases). In germline, CDR1 is SGDLS, CDR2 YYNGEE. Trimming removed 0 bases at V and 2 bases at J, with 9 bases between. The CDR3 loop spans 15 amino acids. The CDR3 sequence: CASSVEGSGNQPQHF. CDR3 DNA sequence: TGTGCCAGCAGCGTAGAGGGGAGCGGCAATCAGCCCCAGCATTTT.

This chain links TRBV2 with TRBJ2-4; D is ambiguous. V was clipped by 4 bases and J by 0 bases, with 7 bases between them. The length of the CDR3 is 14 residues. In germline, CDR1 is SNHLY, CDR2 FYNNEI. The CDR3 DNA follows: TGTGCCAGCAGTGCCGAGACAGCCAAAAACATTCAGTACTTC. Encoded protein: CASSAETAKNIQYF.

This chain links TRBV12-3 or TRBV12-4 with TRBJ1-3; no reliable D call. CDR3 length: 15 residues. Deletions cut 8 bases from V and 0 bases from J, with 14 bases between. The CDR3 DNA is TGTGCCAGCGGAGACTCTCAATCCTCTGGAAACACCATATATTTT. Protein sequence: CASGDSQSSGNTIYF.

This chain connects TRBV29-1 to TRBJ1-2; D is unresolved. Germline CDR1 reads SQVTM; CDR2 reads ANQGSEA. The CDR3 has 9 residues. V shed 4 bases and J shed 8 bases, with 5 bases lying between them. The CDR3 DNA reads as TGCAGCGTTGTTCAGGGCTACACCTTC. It yields the protein CSVVQGYTF.

This clonotype was picked up a small number of times. The chain recombines TRBV5-1 with TRBJ2-5; D tentatively fits TRBD1 or TRBD2 (5 bases each). This CDR3 has 14 residues. Germline values: CDR1 SGHRS, CDR2 YFSETQ. With 7 bases removed from V and 5 bases from J, the gap between germline ends came to 18 bases. The CDR3 here is CASVTGVGAETQYF. CDR3 DNA sequence: TGCGCCAGCGTTACTGGAGTCGGGGCGGAGACCCAGTACTTC. The entire variable domain, with the rest obtained from reference TRBV5-1 and TRBJ2-5, is as follows: KAGVTQTPRYLIKTRGQQVTLSCSPISGHRSVSWYQQTPGQGLQFLFEYFSETQRNKGNFPGRFSGRQFSNSRSEMNVSTLELGDSALYLCASVTGVGAETQYFGPGTRLLVL.

The rearrangement joins TRBV30 to TRBJ2-7, with unresolved D. Per the germline V gene, CDR1 is GTSNPN and CDR2 is SVGIG (reference sequence). CDR3 size: 11 residues. The ends were cut back, 7 bases at V and 9 bases at J, with 16 bases in the middle. The CDR3 DNA reads TGTGCCTCTCAGCTGGATACAGTGCAGTACTTC. As protein: CASQLDTVQYF. Full variable domain (rest looked up from reference TRBV30 and TRBJ2-7): SQTIHQWPATLVQPVGSPLSLECTVEGTSNPNLYWYRQAAGRGLQLLFYSVGIGQISSEVPQNLSASRPQDRQFILSSKKLLLSDSGFYLCASQLDTVQYFGPGTRLTVT.

This clonotype was recorded once. The gene calls are TRBV9 and TRBJ2-5; TRBD2 might be the D (7 bases). The CDR3 loop spans 16 amino acids. V was clipped by 4 bases and J by 4 bases, with 20 bases between them. Per germline, CDR1 SGDLS and CDR2 YYNGEE. CDR3 sequence (DNA): TGTGCCAGCAGCCCCCGAGGGGCGGGGGCGCGAGAGACCCAGTACTTC. Amino acids: CASSPRGAGARETQYF.

The rearrangement uses TRBV4-1 and TRBJ1-1, with a tentative D call TRBD1 (5 bases). The V gene lost 0 bases and the J gene lost 11 bases, with 22 bases spanning the gap. The CDR3 loop spans 16 amino acids. Germline V gives CDR1 MGHRA, CDR2 YSYEKL. Here the CDR3 reads CASSQDGAGSRSEAFF. Here the CDR3 DNA reads TGCGCCAGCAGCCAAGATGGTGCAGGGTCCCGCTCGGAGGCTTTCTTT.

This chain links TRBV9 with TRBJ1-3; TRBD1 is a possible D gene (5 bases). The CDR3 spans 17 residues. The V gene's germline CDR1 is SGDLS and CDR2 YYNGEE. V was trimmed by 1 base and J by 0 bases, leaving 14 bases between them. The CDR3 is CASSVHDRTSSGNTIYF. Written as DNA, the CDR3 is TGTGCCAGCAGCGTACATGACAGAACAAGCTCTGGAAACACCATATATTTT.

This clonotype showed up just once. The chain couples TRBV28 to TRBJ1-5, with D unresolved. V was cut by 5 bases and J by 5 bases, with 7 bases left in between. CDR3 length: 12 amino acids. CDR1 and CDR2 (germline): MDHEN, SYDVKM. DNA for the CDR3: TGTGCCAGCAGTCTACCTGATCAGCCCCAGCATTTT. It translates to CASSLPDQPQHF.

This chain connects TRBV9 to TRBJ2-3; 10 bases match TRBD1. This CDR3 has 16 amino acids. V shed 3 bases and J 0 bases; nucleotides not matched to a gene: 4. Per the germline V gene, CDR1 is SGDLS and CDR2 is YYNGEE. The CDR3 nucleotides are TGTGCCAGCAGCGAGGGGACAGGGGTAAGCACAGATACGCAGTATTTT. It is translated as CASSEGTGVSTDTQYF.

J is TRBJ2-2 and V is TRBV6-5; the D is unclear. The CDR3 consists of 12 residues. Trimming removed 6 bases from V and 6 bases from J, with 8 bases in between. Germline V gene sequence: CDR1 MNHEY, CDR2 SVGAGI. In DNA, the CDR3 is TGTGCCAGCAGCCCTCGCCCCGGGGAGCTGTTTTTT. Protein product: CASSPRPGELFF.

The chain joins TRBV25-1 to TRBJ1-1; perhaps TRBD1 as D (6 bases). Trimming took 4 bases from V and 3 from J, leaving 9 bases between them. Germline loops: CDR1 MGHDK, CDR2 SYGVNS. CDR3 length: 13 amino acids. CDR3 nucleotides: TGTGCCAGCAGTGGAGGGACATACACTGAAGCTTTCTTT. Protein: CASSGGTYTEAFF.

The chain couples TRBV28 to TRBJ2-5; D is uncertain. Germline V gene lookup returns CDR1 MDHEN and CDR2 SYDVKM. The CDR3 covers 12 residues. V lost 5 bases and J lost 4, with 8 bases in between. In nucleotides, the CDR3 is TGTGCCAGCAGTGACCCCCCAGAGACCCAGTACTTC. Translation gives CASSDPPETQYF.

This chain links TRBV25-1 with TRBJ2-6, with 8 bases identical to TRBD2. From germline, CDR1 is MGHDK and CDR2 SYGVNS. V was clipped by 6 bases and J by 4 bases; unmatched bases: 17. The CDR3 spans 19 residues. The CDR3 DNA follows: TGTGCCAGCAGCGGGGGGGTTCGTTCGGGCTTCACCGGGGCCAACGTCCTGACTTTC. Its protein is CASSGGVRSGFTGANVLTF.

This clonotype occurred once. V usage is TRBV9 and J usage is TRBJ1-2; the D gene is possibly TRBD1 (6 bases). CDR1 SGDLS and CDR2 YYNGEE come from the germline V gene. V lost 3 bases to trimming and J lost 8 bases, with 20 bases between them. The CDR3 is 15 residues long. CDR3 loop: CASSAGTRGLGGYTF. CDR3 DNA sequence: TGTGCCAGCAGCGCCGGGACACGAGGCCTAGGCGGCTACACCTTC. Full variable domain (outside the CDR3, taken from reference TRBV9 and TRBJ1-2): DSGVTQTPKHLITATGQRVTLRCSPRSGDLSVYWYQQSLDQGLQFLIQYYNGEERAKGNILERFSAQQFPDLHSELNLSSLELGDSALYFCASSAGTRGLGGYTFGSGTRLTVV.

The rearrangement uses TRBV10-3 and TRBJ1-2; 7 bases fit TRBD1. V gave up 6 bases and J gave up 3 bases; unmatched junction bases: 4. Germline V gene sequence: CDR1 ENHRY, CDR2 SYGVKD. The CDR3 is made up of 13 amino acids. CDR3 protein: CAIRPGQHYGYTF. DNA of the CDR3: TGTGCCATCAGGCCGGGACAGCACTATGGCTACACCTTC.

The rearrangement joins TRBV18 to TRBJ2-4; possibly TRBD1 for D (6 bases). V was shortened by 5 bases and J by 3 bases, with 11 bases between the two germline ends. Germline assignment: CDR1 KGHSH and CDR2 LQKENI. The CDR3 covers 14 residues. The DNA of the CDR3 is TGTGCCAGCTCAGCTACAGGGAGCAAAAACATTCAGTACTTC. It encodes CASSATGSKNIQYF.

The CDR3 DNA follows: TGTGCCTGGAGTTGGCGACGCAATGAGCAGTTCTTC. It is translated as CAWSWRRNEQFF. The chain recombines TRBV30 with TRBJ2-1, with D unclear. V gave up 2 bases and J gave up 6 bases, with 8 bases separating them. Germline loops: CDR1 GTSNPN, CDR2 SVGIG (reference sequence). The CDR3 extends over 12 amino acids.

This clonotype was seen more than once but under ten times. V gene TRBV20-1 combines with J gene TRBJ2-5, with 8 bases identical to TRBD2. The V gene end was trimmed by 3 bases and the J gene end by 4 bases; junction bases not matched to a gene: 4. Germline assignment: CDR1 DFQATT and CDR2 SNEGSKA (reference sequence). The CDR3 contains 13 residues. The CDR3 spells CSASGGARETQYF. CDR3 bases: TGCAGTGCTAGCGGGGGGGCCCGAGAGACCCAGTACTTC.

The chain employs TRBV1 and TRBJ1-2. TRBV1 corresponds to a pseudogene. The CDR3 covers 16 residues. The CDR3 spells CTSSHAGTAWRVGYTF. Written as DNA, the CDR3 is TGCACCAGCAGCCACGCTGGGACGGCCTGGAGAGTGGGCTACACCTTC.

The CDR3 nucleotides read TGCAGTGCTAGAGCCATTCCAGATACGCAGTATTTT. Its translation: CSARAIPDTQYF. The chain joins TRBV20-1 to TRBJ2-3; D is ambiguous. The germline gives CDR1 DFQATT, CDR2 SNEGSKA (reference sequence). This CDR3 is 12 amino acids long. V dropped 1 base and J dropped 4 bases, with 6 bases sitting between them.

The V call is TRBV3-1, the J call TRBJ2-2; D call uncertain. This CDR3 region has 10 residues. CDR1 LGHDT and CDR2 YNNKEL come from the germline V gene (reference sequence). The V gene lost 7 bases and the J gene lost 8 bases, with 5 bases spanning the gap. CDR3 region: CASISGELFF. CDR3 nucleotides: TGTGCCAGCATTTCGGGGGAGCTGTTTTTT.

The gene calls are TRBV29-1 and TRBJ2-3, with a possible D match to TRBD1 (5 bases). CDR3 length equals 14 residues. The germline V and J ends were trimmed by 3 bases and 3 bases, with 13 bases remaining between them. Germline V CDR1 and CDR2: SQVTM, ANQGSEA. The CDR3 bases are TGCAGCGTTGATAAAGGGGTTGATACAGATACGCAGTATTTT. This codes for CSVDKGVDTDTQYF.

The CDR3 DNA follows: TGTGCCAGCTCAACTACACCGGTGGAGCCCCAGCATTTT. It encodes CASSTTPVEPQHF. The rearrangement links TRBV18 to TRBJ1-5; no definite D call. Trimming took 5 bases from V and 8 from J, leaving 13 bases between them. CDR3 size: 13 residues. Germline CDR1 reads KGHSH; CDR2 reads LQKENI.

This chain uses TRBV29-1 with TRBJ2-3; 12 bases align to TRBD2. The CDR3 sequence is 16 residues long. J lost 2 bases, V lost 3 bases, and 6 bases had no gene match. Per germline, CDR1 SQVTM and CDR2 ANQGSEA. The CDR3 DNA follows: TGCAGCGTTGACCGACTAGCGGGGGACCTCACAGATACGCAGTATTTT. It encodes CSVDRLAGDLTDTQYF.